The 21 T cell receptor beta chains below were found in one sample sequenced in a study of cytomegalovirus exposure and HLA in healthy donors. Here immunoSEQ multiplex PCR was the method, and the copy in TCRdb shows in-frame clones only, minus some. The sample consists of approximately 110,000 clones, roughly 94% of them appearing once. Material for sequencing was PBMCs. The receptors were gathered from a woman aged 18-29 years in good health and CMV-seronegative.

The gene calls are TRBV27 and TRBJ1-2; D perhaps matches TRBD1 (5 bases). Germline V lookup: CDR1 MNHEY, CDR2 SMNVEV (reference sequence). CDR3 size: 15 residues. The V end lost 5 bases, the J end lost 5 bases, and 18 bases lay between the germline ends. The CDR3 loop is CASSDSYQGLYGYTF. CDR3 nucleotide sequence: TGTGCCAGCAGTGACTCTTACCAGGGATTATATGGCTACACCTTC.

The chain couples TRBV6-1 to TRBJ2-1; 8 bases agree with TRBD2. Unmatched junction bases numbered 2, after V lost 6 bases and J lost 7 bases. CDR1 and CDR2 (germline): MNHNS, SASEGT. The CDR3 loop spans 12 amino acids. The DNA for the CDR3 is TGTGCCAGCAGCCCTAGCGGGAATGAGCAGTTCTTC. Translating it yields CASSPSGNEQFF.

This chain uses TRBV5-4 with TRBJ2-1; 12 bases agree with TRBD2. The trim removed 6 bases at V and 2 bases at J, leaving 12 bases unmatched. Germline V lookup: CDR1 SGHNT, CDR2 YYREEE (reference sequence). This CDR3 contains 18 residues. The CDR3 region has the DNA TGTGCCAGCAAACCTAGCGGGGGGGCCTTAGTTACCTACAATGAGCAGTTCTTC. This translates into CASKPSGGALVTYNEQFF.

The chain combines TRBV5-1 with TRBJ2-1; TRBD2 matches 10 bases. V was clipped by 0 bases and J by 2 bases; unmatched bases: 5. The V gene's germline CDR1 is SGHRS and CDR2 YFSETQ. The CDR3 consists of 17 residues. CDR3 sequence reads: CASSLGLAGDTYNEQFF. In DNA form, the CDR3 reads TGCGCCAGCAGCTTGGGGCTAGCGGGGGATACCTACAATGAGCAGTTCTTC.

The chain uses TRBV2 and TRBJ1-2; 8 bases agree with TRBD1. Trimming cost V 6 bases and J 6 bases; bases outside gene matches: 6. CDR1 and CDR2 (germline): SNHLY, FYNNEI. The CDR3 totals 13 residues. CDR3 nucleotide sequence: TGTGCCAGCAGCGAGGACAGGGAGGATGGCTACACCTTC. It specifies CASSEDREDGYTF.

The J gene is TRBJ1-3, the V gene TRBV30; D uncertain. The germline V and J ends were trimmed by 0 bases and 4 bases, with 10 bases remaining between them. CDR3 length equals 14 residues. Germline CDR1 reads GTSNPN; CDR2 reads SVGIG (reference sequence). The CDR3 DNA reads as TGTGCCTGGAGTGTAGGGCTAGCGGGAAACACCATATATTTT. It codes for CAWSVGLAGNTIYF.

The rearrangement links TRBV6-1 to TRBJ1-5; no clear D. Trimming pared 4 bases from V and 4 bases from J, leaving 8 bases between. The CDR3 covers 13 residues. Germline CDR1 and CDR2: MNHNS and SASEGT. The DNA of the CDR3 is TGTGCCAGCAGTGTTAGCCAGAATCAGCCCCAGCATTTT. Its protein product is CASSVSQNQPQHF.

The chain employs TRBV5-4 and TRBJ2-3; TRBD2 agrees at 7 bases. The CDR3 totals 15 residues. V lost 2 bases, J lost 5 bases, and 8 bases stayed unmatched. From germline, CDR1 is SGHNT and CDR2 YYREEE (reference sequence). The CDR3 DNA follows: TGTGCCAGCAGCTTAGGCGGGTCGGGAGGAGATACGCAGTATTTT. It yields the protein CASSLGGSGGDTQYF.

This clone was observed a single time. The V gene is TRBV28, the J gene TRBJ2-5; D unclear. The V end was cut by 6 bases, the J end by 1 base, with 6 bases between. This CDR3 region has 12 residues. From germline, CDR1 is MDHEN and CDR2 SYDVKM. CDR3 coding DNA: TGTGCCAGCAGATCCTCCCAAGAGACCCAGTACTTC. Its protein is CASRSSQETQYF.

The chain has TRBV6-5 and TRBJ2-7; D may be TRBD1 (5 bases). CDR3 length equals 14 residues. V was trimmed by 0 bases and J by 5 bases, leaving 11 bases between them. The germline V gene encodes CDR1 MNHEY and CDR2 SVGAGI. The CDR3 sequence: CASSYSLRAHEQYF. The CDR3 coding sequence is TGTGCCAGCAGTTACTCACTCAGGGCCCACGAGCAGTACTTC.

The genes are TRBV18 and TRBJ1-1; D possibly corresponds to TRBD1 (5 bases). The CDR3 has 16 residues. Germline CDR1 reads KGHSH; CDR2 reads LQKENI. The germline V and J ends were trimmed by 3 bases and 10 bases, with 24 bases remaining between them. CDR3 protein: CASSPSTSKGWEGAFF. In nucleotides, the CDR3 is TGTGCCAGCTCACCCTCTACATCGAAGGGGTGGGAGGGAGCTTTCTTT.

The rearrangement joins TRBV19 to TRBJ1-6; 7 nucleotides align to TRBD1. This CDR3 spans 16 amino acids. V shed 7 bases and J 0 bases; nucleotides not matched to a gene: 6. Germline CDR1 and CDR2: LNHDA and SQIVND (reference sequence). CDR3 in DNA: TGTGCCAGTAACCCGGGACAGAGCTCCTATAATTCACCCCTCCACTTT. It yields the protein CASNPGQSSYNSPLHF.

The rearrangement links TRBV27 to TRBJ2-7; 9 bases are a match to TRBD1. The CDR3 length is 14 residues. The junction had 7 bases not matched to a gene; V was cut back by 6 bases and J by 4 bases. Germline CDR1 and CDR2: MNHEY and SMNVEV (reference sequence). The CDR3 sequence: CASSLTGTGYEQYF. CDR3 DNA sequence: TGTGCCAGCAGCTTGACCGGGACAGGGTACGAGCAGTACTTC.

The V and J genes are TRBV5-1 and TRBJ2-3, with a weak D call TRBD2 (5 bases). The CDR3 contains 13 residues. V lost 3 bases and J 5 bases, leaving 10 bases between the germline ends. CDR1 and CDR2 from the germline V gene are SGHRS and YFSETQ. The CDR3 coding sequence is TGCGCCAGCAGCTCCTCGGGGAGAGATACGCAGTATTTT. This sequence encodes CASSSSGRDTQYF.

The V and J genes are TRBV5-1 and TRBJ2-1; maybe TRBD2 (5 bases). Germline values: CDR1 SGHRS, CDR2 YFSETQ. CDR3 size: 17 residues. V dropped 0 bases and J dropped 2 bases, with 15 bases sitting between them. CDR3 sequence (DNA): TGCGCCAGCAGCTTGGTGAGGTCGCGGGTAACCTACAATGAGCAGTTCTTC. Translated, it gives CASSLVRSRVTYNEQFF.

The chain couples TRBV6-6 to TRBJ1-3; D gene uncertain. The V gene's germline CDR1 is MNHNY and CDR2 SVGAGI (reference sequence). The CDR3 totals 13 residues. V was pared by 6 bases and J by 8 bases, with 14 bases between. The CDR3 nucleotides read TGTGCCAGCAGCCCCAGACTAATGGACACCATATATTTT. Its protein product is CASSPRLMDTIYF.

The genes are TRBV16 and TRBJ1-2, with TRBD1 as a possible D gene (5 bases). CDR3 length: 16 amino acids. Germline V lookup: CDR1 KGHSY, CDR2 FQNENV. V shed 5 bases and J shed 0 bases, with 16 bases lying between them. CDR3 region: CASSSGLRMSNYGYTF. CDR3 in DNA: TGTGCCAGCAGCTCGGGACTCCGAATGTCTAACTATGGCTACACCTTC.

J is TRBJ1-5 and V is TRBV11-2; D gene uncertain. The V and J ends lost 5 bases and 6 bases respectively, with 11 bases between them. This CDR3 is 13 amino acids long. Germline V gene data show CDR1 as SGHAT and CDR2 as FQNNGV. The CDR3 nucleotides are TGTGCCAGCAGCCCTCTCGGGTCTCAGCCCCAGCATTTT. This translates into CASSPLGSQPQHF.

This chain joins TRBV11-2 and TRBJ2-1, with 15 positions matching TRBD2. Germline V lookup: CDR1 SGHAT, CDR2 FQNNGV. This CDR3 is built from 14 residues. The V and J ends lost 5 bases and 10 bases, in that order; junction bases with no gene match: 3. CDR3 sequence: CASSQGLAGGEQFF. For the CDR3, the DNA is TGTGCCAGCAGCCAGGGACTAGCGGGAGGAGAGCAGTTCTTC. Drawing the rest from reference TRBV11-2 and TRBJ2-1, the complete variable domain is EAGVAQSPRYKIIEKRQSVAFWCNPISGHATLYWYQQILGQGPKLLIQFQNNGVVDDSQLPKDRFSAERLKGVDSTLKIQPAKLEDSAVYLCASSQGLAGGEQFFGPGTRLTVL.

At least ten counts were recorded for this clone. This chain joins TRBV5-6 and TRBJ2-3; 9 nucleotides match TRBD1. Germline CDR1 is SGHDT and CDR2 is YYEEEE. The CDR3 length is 13 residues. Trimming took 5 bases from V and 5 from J; bases not matched to a gene: 3. This CDR3 is CASRQGAEDTQYF. For the CDR3, the DNA is TGTGCCAGCAGACAGGGGGCAGAAGATACGCAGTATTTT.

The rearrangement joins TRBV5-4 to TRBJ2-2, with TRBD1 as a possible D gene (6 bases). Trimming removed 4 bases from V and 5 bases from J, with 12 bases in between. The CDR3 covers 14 residues. Germline assignment: CDR1 SGHNT and CDR2 YYREEE (reference sequence). As DNA, the CDR3 is TGTGCCAGCAGCACCGGACAGCAGACCGGGGAGCTGTTTTTT. Protein: CASSTGQQTGELFF.